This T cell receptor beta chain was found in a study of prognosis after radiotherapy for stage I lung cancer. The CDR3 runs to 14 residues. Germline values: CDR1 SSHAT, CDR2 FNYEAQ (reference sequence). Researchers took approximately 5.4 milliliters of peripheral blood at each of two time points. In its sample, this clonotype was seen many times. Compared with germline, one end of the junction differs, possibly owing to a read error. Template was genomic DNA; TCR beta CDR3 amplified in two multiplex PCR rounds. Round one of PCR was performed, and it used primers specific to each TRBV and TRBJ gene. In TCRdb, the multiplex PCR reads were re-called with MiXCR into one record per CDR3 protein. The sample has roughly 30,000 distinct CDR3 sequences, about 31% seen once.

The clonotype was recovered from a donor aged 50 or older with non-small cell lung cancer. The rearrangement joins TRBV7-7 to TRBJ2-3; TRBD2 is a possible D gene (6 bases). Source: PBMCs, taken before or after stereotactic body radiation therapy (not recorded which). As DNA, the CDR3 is TGTGCTAGCAGCCCAACCGGGGGAACAGATACGCAGTATTTT. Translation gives CASSPTGGTDTQYF.